What follows describes a single T cell receptor (beta chain). There is no known antigen for this receptor. The sample is drawn from a study of T cells expressing NK-cell markers (dated by TCRdb to the early 2020s). Concerning the study at large: About 8 donors provided sorted CD3+CD56+NKG2C+, CD3+CD56+NKG2C- and CD3+CD56-NKG2C+ T-cell subsets, whose TCR beta-chain repertoires were profiled. The libraries were sequenced on Illumina HiSeq 2000/2500, MiSeq or NextSeq, producing 2 x 150 bp reads. Seven of the eight sequenced donors were HCMV-seropositive and one was HCMV-seronegative. All eight donors whose samples were sequenced were randomly selected healthy volunteers, three of them men and five women.

Inclusive of the bounding cysteine and phenylalanine, the CDR3 is 15 residues long. DNA was not recorded. The germline V gene specifies SGHTA as CDR1 and FQGTGA as CDR2. What the study reported, not specific to this receptor: In more than five donors, the dominant CD3+CD56+NKG2C+ clonotypes were found to rank among the top 10 CD8+ clonotypes and to make up 1.0-7.0% of CD8+ T cells. Those dominant clonotypes were again the most abundant among CD3+CD56-NKG2C+ cells in a handful of donors, at roughly 25-65%. Whether the expanded NKG2C-expressing T cell clones were specific for HCMV antigens remained unclear.

To determine HCMV serostatus, a commercial ELISA kit was used to detect HCMV-specific IgG in serum. Ficoll density gradient centrifugation was used to isolate peripheral blood mononuclear cells from blood. The data were produced on an Illumina HiSeq 2000. TCR beta cDNA libraries were made by 5'RACE template switching that added a universal primer site and unique molecular identifiers. cDNA synthesis was primed from the TCR beta constant segment, followed by two successive PCR amplification steps. The paper's data handling went like this. MIGEC was used to demultiplex reads and group the reads by UMI, and MiTCR was used to assemble and quantify clonotypes. To exclude erroneous sequences, only TCR cDNA sequences supported by at least two reads were retained. The tcR package was used for downstream repertoire analysis, and clonotypes were matched between fractions using CDR3 nucleotide sequence together with V segment. VDJmatch was used to annotate antigen specificity against VDJdb, with one amino acid substitution allowed in CDR3. The reads underwent TCRdb reprocessing, giving one record for each CDR3 protein sequence and no DNA. The V and J calls were determined by TCRdb, not by the authors. This sample's clone table shows tens of thousands of distinct CDR3 sequences. The top ten hold over 50% of the sample.

This TCR was sampled from a woman between 18 and 75 years old in good health. Recombination linked TRBV7-3 to TRBJ2-1; without DNA, the TCRdb call of TRBD2 cannot be checked. Sequenced sample: blood T cells: a sorted CD56 or NKG2C T cell subset, CD4+ or CD8+ T cells, or bulk PBMC T cells (not recorded which). Here the CDR3 is given as CASSSGPGLLGEQFF.